A selection of T cell receptor beta chains follows, all from one sample in a study of T-cell memory formation after mild COVID-19. TCRdb re-called the 5' RACE reads through MiXCR, storing one row per CDR3 protein. In the table there are around 440,000 distinct CDR3 sequences, about 18% of which are singletons. The specimen was PBMCs or a T cell subset sorted from them (not recorded which). These receptors all come from an adult woman who had mild COVID-19 (a few samples of this study predate the infection). Cell type and time point are not known. Both conserved end residues are part of each CDR3. The D gene is left open where the match is weak. The size field is filled for only some rows; it gives once, few, many or a size class.

d_gene,v_gene,abundance,j_gene,CDR3aa,CDR3nt
TRBD1,TRBV5-1,few,TRBJ1-6,CASSLPGTGVNSPLHF,TGCGCCAGCAGCTTGCCTGGGACAGGGGTTAATTCACCCCTCCACTTT
.,TRBV9,.,TRBJ2-7,CASSVGVGEQYF,TGTGCCAGCAGCGTAGGAGTAGGCGAGCAGTACTTC
.,TRBV12-3/TRBV12-4,.,TRBJ2-3,CASSFFLVGSGTDTQYF,TGTGCCAGCAGCTTTTTCTTGGTTGGCAGCGGCACAGATACGCAGTATTTT
.,TRBV10-3,.,TRBJ2-7,CAISDLSSYEQYF,TGTGCCATCAGTGATCTTAGTAGCTACGAGCAGTACTTC
.,TRBV24-1,once,TRBJ2-7,CATSDPPSLYEQYF,TGTGCCACCAGTGATCCCCCTTCCCTGTACGAGCAGTACTTC
TRBD1,TRBV9,.,TRBJ1-3,CASSGGTGAPIYF,TGTGCCAGCAGCGGTGGGACAGGCGCACCCATATATTTT
.,TRBV12-3/TRBV12-4,.,TRBJ2-5,CASSLWSSGETQYF,TGTGCCAGCAGTTTATGGTCTTCGGGGGAGACCCAGTACTTC
.,TRBV4-3,few,TRBJ1-1,CASSQDSGHSNTEAFF,TGCGCCAGCAGCCAAGATTCGGGACACTCGAACACTGAAGCTTTCTTT
.,TRBV20-1,.,TRBJ1-1,CSAILRAPGITEAFF,TGCAGTGCCATCCTCAGGGCCCCGGGGATCACTGAAGCTTTCTTT
.,TRBV7-9,few,TRBJ2-3,CASSHRGTSTTDTQYF,TGTGCCAGCAGCCACCGGGGCACTAGCACGACAGATACGCAGTATTTT